A selection of T cell receptor beta chains follows, all from one sample in a study of response to subunit inactivated influenza vaccine. Via MiXCR, TCRdb re-called the RT-PCR reads, giving one row per CDR3 protein. This sample has over 650,000 distinct CDR3 sequences; roughly 18% occur once, and the top ten carry about a tenth. The material was PBMCs from blood, obtained roughly 5 days after vaccination. These receptors came from a man over 45 who received an inactivated influenza vaccine. The CDR3 runs from the conserved cysteine through the conserved F or W. Each record gives: J gene, D gene, V gene, clone size, CDR3 protein, CDR3 DNA. The D gene is left open where the match is weak. A clone size is listed for some rows: how often the clone was seen (once, few, many), or a class if it is expanded.

TRBJ2-7	TRBD1	TRBV20-1	few	CSARGQGFYEQYF	TGCAGTGCTAGGGGACAGGGGTTTTACGAGCAGTACTTC
TRBJ2-7	-	TRBV2	-	CASSGNADEQYF	TGTGCCAGCAGTGGCAACGCGGACGAGCAGTACTTC
TRBJ2-3	TRBD2	TRBV11-2	many	CASSPGTSGRQTDTQYF	TGTGCCAGCAGCCCCGGGACTAGCGGGAGGCAGACAGATACGCAGTATTTT
TRBJ1-6	-	TRBV5-6	few	CASSLNRVYNSPLHF	TGTGCCAGCAGCTTGAACAGGGTCTATAATTCACCCCTCCACTTT
TRBJ2-5	-	TRBV20-1	-	CSANPWTVQGTQYF	TGCAGTGCTAATCCCTGGACGGTGCAAGGGACCCAGTACTTC
TRBJ2-2	TRBD1	TRBV29-1	-	CSVSDRANTGELFF	TGCAGCGTCTCGGACAGGGCCAACACCGGGGAGCTGTTTTTT
TRBJ2-1	TRBD1	TRBV18	-	CASSPQQGGYNEQFF	TGTGCCAGCTCACCTCAACAGGGGGGCTACAATGAGCAGTTCTTC
TRBJ1-1	-	TRBV20-1	-	CTTGGSINTEAFF	TGCACCACCGGGGGGAGTATAAACACTGAAGCTTTCTTT
TRBJ2-5	-	TRBV3-1	many	CASSQDHQTQYF	TGTGCCAGCAGCCAAGATCATCAGACCCAGTACTTC
TRBJ1-4	-	TRBV6-1	-	CASSEVWAGASNEKLFF	TGTGCCAGCAGTGAAGTGTGGGCAGGGGCATCGAATGAAAAACTGTTTTTT
TRBJ2-7	TRBD1	TRBV28	few	CASSVPPGGNNYYEQYF	TGTGCCAGCAGTGTTCCCCCAGGGGGAAATAATTACTACGAGCAGTACTTC
TRBJ2-2	-	TRBV29-1	many	CSVDDRNTGELFF	TGCAGCGTTGACGACAGGAACACCGGGGAGCTGTTTTTT
TRBJ2-1	TRBD2	TRBV12-3/TRBV12-4	many	CASSGLAGPYNEQFF	TGTGCCAGTTCGGGACTAGCGGGCCCCTACAATGAGCAGTTCTTC
TRBJ2-1	-	TRBV5-1	few	CASQGGGEQFF	TGCGCCAGCCAGGGGGGAGGTGAGCAGTTCTTC
TRBJ2-3	-	TRBV24-1	-	CATSARDPSKYF	TGTGCCACCAGTGCTAGGGACCCATCGAAGTATTTT
TRBJ2-7	TRBD1	TRBV5-1	-	CASSLETGQLSYEQYF	TGCGCCAGCAGCTTGGAGACGGGACAGCTCTCCTACGAGCAGTACTTC
TRBJ2-1	TRBD2	TRBV7-9	many	CASSLAGGYEQFF	TGTGCCAGCAGCTTAGCCGGGGGGTATGAGCAGTTCTTC
TRBJ2-2	TRBD2	TRBV5-5	many	CASSAGTSGNTGELFF	TGTGCCAGCAGCGCCGGGACTAGCGGGAACACCGGGGAGCTGTTTTTT
TRBJ2-5	-	TRBV5-1	-	CASSLNPTIQETQYF	TGCGCCAGCAGCTTAAACCCGACAATTCAAGAGACCCAGTACTTC
TRBJ2-1	-	TRBV12-3/TRBV12-4	many	CASSSGNEQFF	TGTGCCAGCAGTTCGGGTAATGAGCAGTTCTTC
TRBJ2-3	-	TRBV12-3/TRBV12-4	-	CASSTDRSTDTQYF	TGTGCCAGCAGCACAGACCGGAGCACAGATACGCAGTATTTT
TRBJ2-7	-	TRBV12-3/TRBV12-4	many	CASSRQAGYEQYF	TGTGCCAGCAGTAGACAGGCGGGCTACGAGCAGTACTTC
TRBJ1-4	-	TRBV29-1	many	CSVEDGGANEKLFF	TGCAGCGTTGAAGATGGTGGGGCTAATGAAAAACTGTTTTTT
TRBJ2-2	-	TRBV5-1	-	CASSTSGRGNTGELFF	TGCGCCAGCAGCACCAGTGGCAGGGGTAACACCGGGGAGCTGTTTTTT
TRBJ2-7	TRBD1	TRBV10-3	few	CAISKDRGHEQYF	TGTGCCATCAGTAAGGACAGGGGACACGAGCAGTACTTC
TRBJ2-7	TRBD2	TRBV20-1	few	CSARSVAGGKVYEQYF	TGCAGTGCTAGGTCGGTGGCGGGAGGTAAAGTATACGAGCAGTACTTC
TRBJ2-7	-	TRBV5-1	-	CASLGLRDGLYEQYF	TGCGCCAGCTTGGGATTGAGGGACGGCCTCTACGAGCAGTACTTC
TRBJ2-7	-	TRBV10-3	few	CAISNKPQGYEQYF	TGTGCCATCAGTAATAAGCCCCAAGGATACGAGCAGTACTTC
TRBJ2-7	-	TRBV5-6	few	CASSKTGTTYEQYF	TGTGCCAGCAGCAAGACCGGGACGACCTACGAGCAGTACTTC
TRBJ2-5	-	TRBV18	-	CASSPTGAGIGETQYF	TGTGCCAGCTCACCAACGGGGGCTGGGATCGGAGAGACCCAGTACTTC
TRBJ2-7	TRBD2	TRBV20-1	-	CSAPGAGSRYEQYF	TGCAGTGCGCCGGGAGCGGGGTCGAGGTACGAGCAGTACTTC
TRBJ2-7	TRBD1	TRBV20-1	few	CSAGTVYEQYF	TGCAGTGCTGGGACAGTATACGAGCAGTACTTC
TRBJ2-4	-	TRBV28	few	CATQFSGIQYF	TGTGCCACCCAGTTTAGCGGCATTCAGTACTTC
TRBJ2-5	TRBD2	TRBV2	-	CASSEEAGGRQETQYF	TGTGCCAGCAGTGAAGAAGCGGGAGGACGCCAAGAGACCCAGTACTTC
TRBJ2-2	-	TRBV7-2	-	CASRPDSVANTGELFF	TGTGCCAGCAGGCCCGACAGTGTAGCGAACACCGGGGAGCTGTTTTTT
TRBJ2-1	TRBD2	TRBV20-1	few	CSAGGAGEVYNEQFF	TGCAGTGCGGGAGGGGCGGGAGAGGTTTACAATGAGCAGTTCTTC
TRBJ2-7	-	TRBV11-2	few	CASSLGLALIYEQYF	TGTGCCAGCAGCTTAGGATTAGCCCTCATCTACGAGCAGTACTTC
TRBJ1-1	TRBD1	TRBV20-1	few	CSARTGVVTEAFF	TGCAGTGCTAGAACAGGGGTGGTCACTGAAGCTTTCTTT
TRBJ2-1	-	TRBV20-1	-	CSGREGASYNEQFF	TGCAGTGGTCGCGAAGGGGCCTCCTACAATGAGCAGTTCTTC
TRBJ2-2	-	TRBV4-2	-	CASSQEQTSAGELFF	TGTGCCAGCAGCCAAGAGCAGACGAGTGCCGGGGAGCTGTTTTTT
TRBJ2-7	TRBD2	TRBV28	few	CAATGLAYEQYF	TGTGCCGCAACCGGACTAGCCTACGAGCAGTACTTC
TRBJ2-2	-	TRBV29-1	few	CSAPEPTNTGELFF	TGCAGCGCCCCTGAACCGACGAACACCGGGGAGCTGTTTTTT
TRBJ2-1	TRBD2	TRBV10-3	-	CAISDTKRGNNEQFF	TGTGCCATCAGTGACACTAAGCGGGGAAACAATGAGCAGTTCTTC
TRBJ1-6	-	TRBV9	few	CASSVLGSSYNSPLHF	TGTGCCAGCAGCGTCTTGGGGAGCTCCTATAATTCACCCCTCCACTTT
TRBJ2-7	-	TRBV27	few	CASSPLGPTDGEQYF	TGTGCCAGCAGTCCCCTTGGGCCGACAGACGGCGAGCAGTACTTC